The 20 T cell receptor beta chains below all came from one sample that was sequenced in a study of CD8+ T cells in alopecia areata. As the sequencing template, cDNA was produced by extracting RNA and reverse transcribing it. Libraries were prepared by immunoSEQ multiplex PCR; TCRdb keeps only in-frame clonotypes and omits some of them. The sample yields 110,000 to 150,000 clones, around 51% seen once. The sample here was CD4+ T cells sorted from blood, taken at week 0. The receptors shown here come from a human donor with alopecia areata.

This chain uses TRBV9 with TRBJ2-7; maybe TRBD2 (6 bases). V was cut by 0 bases and J by 2 bases, with 12 bases left in between. The V gene's germline CDR1 is SGDLS and CDR2 YYNGEE. The CDR3 is 15 amino acids. In DNA, the CDR3 is TGTGCCAGCAGCGTAGGGAAGGCGGGGACCTACGAGCAGTACTTC. Translation: CASSVGKAGTYEQYF.

The chain employs TRBV6-5 and TRBJ1-2, with D maybe TRBD1 (6 bases). The CDR3 consists of 11 residues. The germline V and J ends were trimmed by 8 bases and 6 bases, with 10 bases remaining between them. CDR1 is MNHEY and CDR2 is SVGAGI in the germline V gene. The CDR3 sequence is CASVGADGYTF. CDR3 DNA sequence: TGTGCCAGCGTGGGGGCGGATGGCTACACCTTC.

V usage is TRBV2 and J usage is TRBJ2-2; weak D call: TRBD2 (6 bases). The CDR3 runs 15 residues. V was shortened by 6 bases and J by 3 bases, with 14 bases between the two germline ends. Per the germline V gene, CDR1 is SNHLY and CDR2 is FYNNEI. The CDR3: CASRVQGGDTGELFF. CDR3 bases: TGTGCCAGCAGGGTCCAGGGAGGCGACACCGGGGAGCTGTTTTTT.

The rearrangement links TRBV2 to TRBJ2-2; 7 nucleotides align to TRBD1. Germline-derived CDR1 and CDR2 are SNHLY and FYNNEI. V shed 8 bases, J shed 1 base, and the junction held 10 bases outside the gene matches. The CDR3 loop spans 16 amino acids. In nucleotides, the CDR3 is TGTGCCAGCCTGCCCGCGACAGGGTTGAACACCGGGGAGCTGTTTTTT. The encoded protein is CASLPATGLNTGELFF.

V usage is TRBV10-3 and J usage is TRBJ1-1; D is uncertain. The CDR3 is 13 amino acids. V lost 1 base, J lost 2 bases, and 5 bases lay in between. Germline CDR1 and CDR2: ENHRY and SYGVKD. The CDR3 DNA sequence: TGTGCCATCAGTGAGTTTGTCAACACTGAAGCTTTCTTT. Encoded protein: CAISEFVNTEAFF.

In this sample, this clone turned up a few times. This rearrangement joins TRBV7-3 to TRBJ2-2, with no clear D. The CDR3 contains 16 residues. The V and J ends lost 4 bases and 2 bases respectively, with 14 bases between them. Germline V CDR1 and CDR2: SGHTA, FQGTGA. The CDR3 sequence is CASSSQALPNTGELFF. As DNA, the CDR3 is TGTGCCAGCAGCTCCCAGGCCTTACCAAACACCGGGGAGCTGTTTTTT.

The V and J genes are TRBV27 and TRBJ2-7; D gene ambiguous. V lost 5 bases and J 3 bases, leaving 14 bases between the germline ends. This CDR3 has 14 amino acids. Germline-derived CDR1 and CDR2 are MNHEY and SMNVEV (reference sequence). CDR3 sequence: CASSGWGNNYEQYF. The CDR3 DNA reads TGTGCCAGCAGTGGGTGGGGTAATAACTACGAGCAGTACTTC.

This clone has only a few counts. The V gene is TRBV2, the J gene TRBJ2-7, with a possible D match to TRBD2 (5 bases). The CDR3 extends over 13 amino acids. Germline V lookup: CDR1 SNHLY, CDR2 FYNNEI. V lost 10 bases, J lost 5 bases, and 18 bases lay in between. This CDR3 is CATARRGSDEQYF. As DNA, the CDR3 is TGTGCCACCGCGCGTCGGGGTAGCGACGAGCAGTACTTC.

This rearrangement joins TRBV29-1 to TRBJ2-1; D gene unclear. Germline V CDR1 and CDR2: SQVTM, ANQGSEA. CDR3 length: 12 residues. Between the trimmed V and J ends, which lost 3 bases and 8 bases, there was a span of 11 bases. DNA for the CDR3: TGCAGCGTTGATCTGGTGGTTGATGAGCAGTTCTTC. Residues: CSVDLVVDEQFF.

CDR3 in DNA: TGCGCCAGCAGCTTGGTACGGGACGGCGAGCAGTACTTC. This translates into CASSLVRDGEQYF. The chain joins TRBV5-1 to TRBJ2-7, with D perhaps matching TRBD1 or TRBD2 (5 bases each). CDR1 SGHRS and CDR2 YFSETQ come from the germline V gene. The CDR3 is 13 residues long. Trimming left V 0 bases short and J 6 bases short, with 10 bases between. The full variable domain, its missing parts supplied by reference TRBV5-1 and TRBJ2-7, is KAGVTQTPRYLIKTRGQQVTLSCSPISGHRSVSWYQQTPGQGLQFLFEYFSETQRNKGNFPGRFSGRQFSNSRSEMNVSTLELGDSALYLCASSLVRDGEQYFGPGTRLTVT.

This clone was observed a single time. The chain combines TRBV18 with TRBJ2-7, with TRBD1 identical over 7 bases. V shed 2 bases and J 5 bases; nucleotides not matched to a gene: 6. The germline CDR1 and CDR2 sequences are KGHSH and LQKENI. This CDR3 has 14 amino acids. As DNA, the CDR3 is TGTGCCAGCTCACCAGACAGGGCGGGCAACGAGCAGTACTTC. As protein: CASSPDRAGNEQYF.

This clone has only a few counts. The chain uses TRBV7-2 and TRBJ2-4; D is perhaps TRBD1 (6 bases). Germline CDR1 reads SGHTA; CDR2 reads FQGNSA. Trimming stripped 4 bases from V and 6 bases from J, with 13 bases between. This CDR3 comprises 14 residues. The chain's CDR3 is CASSYTGLLNIQYF. The CDR3 nucleotides are TGTGCCAGCAGCTATACAGGGCTTTTAAACATTCAGTACTTC.

This clone has only a few counts. V usage is TRBV14 and J usage is TRBJ2-1, with unresolved D. Germline loops: CDR1 SGHDN, CDR2 FVKESK. V lost 1 base, J lost 10 bases, and 14 bases lay in between. The CDR3 totals 14 residues. This CDR3 is CASSQGLSLSEQFF. The CDR3, as DNA: TGTGCCAGCAGCCAAGGGCTGTCCCTATCCGAGCAGTTCTTC.

This clone has a handful of counts. The chain combines TRBV29-1 with TRBJ2-3; D unresolved. The germline V gene has CDR1 SQVTM and CDR2 ANQGSEA. The V and J ends lost 2 bases and 4 bases respectively, with 4 bases between them. CDR3 length equals 11 residues. The CDR3 spells CSVETSDTQYF. The CDR3 DNA is TGCAGCGTTGAAACGTCAGATACGCAGTATTTT.

This clone was seen only a few times. DNA of the CDR3: TGTGCCAGCAGCTTGGATGTGAATACCGGGGAGCTGTTTTTT. This gives the protein CASSLDVNTGELFF. The V and J genes are TRBV5-5 and TRBJ2-2, with D unresolved. Trimming removed 0 bases at V and 5 bases at J, with 8 bases between. In germline, CDR1 is SGHKS, CDR2 YYEKEE (reference sequence). The CDR3 extends over 14 amino acids.

The chain has TRBV29-1 and TRBJ2-7; 7 bases are shared with TRBD1. The CDR3 consists of 14 residues. Germline trimming cut 7 bases from V and 0 bases from J; bases unmatched to any gene: 9. The germline V gene encodes CDR1 SQVTM and CDR2 ANQGSEA. This CDR3 is CSGAIDRASYEQYF. The CDR3 coding sequence is TGCAGCGGTGCAATCGACAGGGCCTCCTACGAGCAGTACTTC.

This clone was counted only a few times. V usage is TRBV27 and J usage is TRBJ2-7; 10 bases match TRBD1. This CDR3 has 16 residues. J gave up 10 bases and V 0 bases, and 12 bases lay outside the gene matches. CDR1 and CDR2 from the germline V gene are MNHEY and SMNVEV (reference sequence). CDR3: CASSLSGTGVYFPQYF. CDR3 bases: TGTGCCAGCAGTTTATCCGGGACAGGGGTATATTTTCCTCAGTACTTC.

This sequence joins TRBV30 and TRBJ2-5, with D tentatively TRBD2 (6 bases). Deletions cut 2 bases from V and 4 bases from J, with 17 bases between. The CDR3 runs 15 residues. Germline V gives CDR1 GTSNPN, CDR2 SVGIG (reference sequence). The CDR3 loop reads CAWSPAGQGSETQYF. The CDR3 nucleotides read TGTGCCTGGAGTCCCGCGGGGCAGGGATCAGAGACCCAGTACTTC.

The V call is TRBV10-3, the J call TRBJ1-2; D gene ambiguous. V lost 2 bases and J 11 bases, leaving 12 bases between the germline ends. The germline CDR1 and CDR2 sequences are ENHRY and SYGVKD. The CDR3 contains 12 residues. CDR3 DNA: TGTGCCATCAGTGAGGAGATTCGCGGGTACACCTTC. It encodes CAISEEIRGYTF.

The chain recombines TRBV25-1 with TRBJ2-7; a weak D match, TRBD2 (7 bases). The CDR3 is made up of 13 amino acids. Germline assignment: CDR1 MGHDK and CDR2 SYGVNS. V was shortened by 6 bases and J by 6 bases, with 15 bases between the two germline ends. CDR3 protein: CASRGRGGSEQYF. Written as DNA, the CDR3 is TGTGCCAGCAGGGGAAGGGGGGGCTCCGAGCAGTACTTC.